This T cell receptor beta chain was identified during a study of shared clonotypes between healthy human individuals. Assay: immunoSEQ multiplex PCR; the TCRdb copy retains only in-frame clones and omits some. The table records about 1,500,000 clones, approximately 96% of them present only once. A note on this clone: Its cognate antigen is unknown.

Study observations and caveats: Generation probabilities of non-shared clonotypes were lower (relative to those shared by all four donors).

Germline assignment: CDR1 SGDLS and CDR2 YYNGEE. V gave up 3 bases and J gave up 4 bases; unmatched junction bases: 13. This CDR3 region has 17 residues. The chain employs TRBV9 and TRBJ2-3; 8 bases are shared with TRBD1. The sequence was obtained from a man aged 30 to 39 in good health. The sequenced sample was naive CD4+ T cells sorted from blood. The subset was: CD45RA+ positively selected. The chain's CDR3 is CASSATGGGPEADTQYF. The DNA of the CDR3 is TGTGCCAGCAGCGCCACAGGGGGAGGCCCTGAGGCAGATACGCAGTATTTT.